Given below is one TCR beta chain in context. This record comes from a study of blood T cell repertoires in COVID-19. Study-level information: Sources were T cells, B-cell-depleted T cells, or PBMCs; the material itself was cDNA or gDNA.

Study processing details: It was from reference gene primer amplification that nucleated cell counts were estimated. Profiling relied on immunoSEQ multiplex PCR, and the TCRdb table lists in-frame clones only, not all of them. The V and J calls and clone size were taken over from that table, and D and trimming were inferred from the DNA. The sample has more than 85,000 clones, roughly 87% seen once. V was shortened by 0 bases and J by 7 bases, with 9 bases between the two germline ends. The CDR3 extends over 13 amino acids. Germline assignment: CDR1 LGHDT and CDR2 YNNKEL (reference sequence). The chain joins TRBV3-1 (or the pseudogene TRBV3-2) to TRBJ1-2; D perhaps matches TRBD1 (5 bases). The receptor was isolated from a woman aged 55-69 years with acute or convalescent COVID-19. The sample was peripheral blood. CDR3: CASSQDGRVGYTF. CDR3 bases: TGTGCCAGCAGCCAAGACGGCAGGGTTGGCTACACCTTC.